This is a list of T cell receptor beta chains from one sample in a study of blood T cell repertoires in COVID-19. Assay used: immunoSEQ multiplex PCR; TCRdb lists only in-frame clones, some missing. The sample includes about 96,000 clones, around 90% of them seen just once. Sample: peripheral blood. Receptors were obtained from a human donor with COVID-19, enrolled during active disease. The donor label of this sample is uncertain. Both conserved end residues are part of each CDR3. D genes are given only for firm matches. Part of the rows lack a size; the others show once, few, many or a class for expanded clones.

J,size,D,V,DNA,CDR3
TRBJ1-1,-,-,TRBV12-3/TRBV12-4,TGTGCCAGCACCCGGAGGGTAAGCACTGAAGCTTTCTTT,CASTRRVSTEAFF
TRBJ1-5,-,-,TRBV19,TGTGCCAGTAGTATAGAGGGGGCGATCAATCAGCCCCAGCATTTT,CASSIEGAINQPQHF
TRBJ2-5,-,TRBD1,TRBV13,TGTGCCAGCAGCTCGACAGGGGGGGTCGAGACCCAGTACTTC,CASSSTGGVETQYF
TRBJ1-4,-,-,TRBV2,TGTGCCAGCAGTCCGGGAAGCGGAGAAAAACTGTTTTTT,CASSPGSGEKLFF
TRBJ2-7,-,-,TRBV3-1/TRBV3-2,TGTGCCAGCCGATCCGCCGGTTCGAGCCACGAGCAGTACTTC,CASRSAGSSHEQYF
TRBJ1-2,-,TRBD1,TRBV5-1,TGCGCCAGCAGCTTGGGGACAGGGTATAACTATGGCTACACCTTC,CASSLGTGYNYGYTF
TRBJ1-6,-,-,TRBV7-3,TGTGCCAGCAGCTTAAATCGGGATTCACCCCTCCACTTT,CASSLNRDSPLHF
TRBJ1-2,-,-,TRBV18,TGTGCCAGCTCACTGGGACAAGAAGGCGGCTACACCTTC,CASSLGQEGGYTF
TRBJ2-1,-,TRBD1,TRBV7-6,TGTGCCAGCAGCTTACAGGGACAGAGATACAATGAGCAGTTCTTC,CASSLQGQRYNEQFF
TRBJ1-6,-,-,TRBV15,TGTGCCACCAGCAGAGATTATGGTGACAGGTTGAGCTCCTATAATTCACCCCTCCACTTT,CATSRDYGDRLSSYNSPLHF
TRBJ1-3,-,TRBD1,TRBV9,TGTGCCAGCAGCGCTAGGGGACAGGGAGGTGGGACCATATATTTT,CASSARGQGGGTIYF
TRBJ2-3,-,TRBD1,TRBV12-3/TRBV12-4,TGTGCCAGCAGGACAGGGGCCACAGATACGCAGTATTTT,CASRTGATDTQYF
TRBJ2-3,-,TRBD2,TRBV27,TGTGCCAGCAGGCTAGCGGGAGGGCCTGTTACGCAGTATTTT,CASRLAGGPVTQYF
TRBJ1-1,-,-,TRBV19,TGTGCCAGTAGTATAGCTCAGGGAGGGTACCAAGCGGACACTGAAGCTTTCTTT,CASSIAQGGYQADTEAFF
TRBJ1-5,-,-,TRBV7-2,TGTGCCAGCAGCTCACTAGGGGGGGTTAATCAGCCCCAGCATTTT,CASSSLGGVNQPQHF
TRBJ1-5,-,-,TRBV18,TGTGCCAGCTCACCAAGGGCCCTGGACTATAGCAATCAGCCCCAGCATTTT,CASSPRALDYSNQPQHF
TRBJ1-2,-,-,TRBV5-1,TGCGCCAGCAGCTCGCAGGGAATGTATGGCTACACCTTC,CASSSQGMYGYTF
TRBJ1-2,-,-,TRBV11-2,TGTGCCAGCAGCCCCCCACGGGGGGGGCGCGGCTATGGCTACACCTTC,CASSPPRGGRGYGYTF
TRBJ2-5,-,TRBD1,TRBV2,TGTGCCAGCAGCCGACGGGACAGGGTGTCTGGAGAGACCCAGTACTTC,CASSRRDRVSGETQYF
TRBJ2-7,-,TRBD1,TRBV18,TGTGCCAGCTCACCACGCGAGACAGGGTCCGAGCAGTACTTC,CASSPRETGSEQYF
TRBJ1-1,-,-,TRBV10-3,TGTGCCCATCAACGGGACATGAACACTGAAGCTTTCTTT,CAHQRDMNTEAFF
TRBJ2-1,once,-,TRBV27,TGTGCCAGCAGTTTACCCGCGCAGGGTCGAAATGAGCAGTTCTTC,CASSLPAQGRNEQFF
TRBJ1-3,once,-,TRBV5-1,TGCGCCAGCAGCTTGTCCGGGTCTGGAAACACCATATATTTT,CASSLSGSGNTIYF
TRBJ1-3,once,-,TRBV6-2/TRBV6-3,TGTGCCAGCAGTTACGGGCGGGCGAGCTCTGGAAACACCATATATTTT,CASSYGRASSGNTIYF
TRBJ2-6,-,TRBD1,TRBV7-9,TGTGCCAGCAGCATGACAGGGACACTTTCTGGGGCCAACGTCCTGACTTTC,CASSMTGTLSGANVLTF